The entry that follows covers one TCR beta chain sequence. Its specificity is not known. This entry is derived from a study of T cell responses to AZD1222 COVID-19 vaccine. Points from the study as a whole: Donors were mostly white British, more females; clonal diversity possibly underestimated. Repertoires were collected only later (after the peak T cell response had occurred).

The V end was cut by 7 bases, the J end by 5 bases, with 11 bases between. The germline V gene encodes CDR1 MNHEY and CDR2 SVGAGI. The CDR3 spans 12 residues. Produced via immunoSEQ multiplex PCR; TCRdb's table is partial and in-frame only. This sample has 150,000 to 200,000 clones, with 94% found just once. Sequencing was performed on peripheral blood, taken on day 0 of AZD1222 vaccination. The receptor's source is an adult in good health. The chain employs TRBV6-5 and TRBJ1-2; perhaps TRBD1 as D (5 bases). CDR3 sequence reads: CASTDRTYGYTF. The CDR3 DNA reads as TGTGCCAGCACCGACAGAACATATGGCTACACCTTC.